This T cell receptor beta chain stems from a study of blood T cell repertoires in COVID-19 (TCRdb year 2020). For context, the study as a whole: Samples covering the acute and convalescent phases of COVID-19 were provided by collaborators in the United States, Italy and Spain. The material from the prospective study consisted of cDNA or gDNA derived from T cells, B-cell-depleted T cells, or PBMCs. Sample metadata almost always included a de-identified subject ID, COVID-19 status, age in years and sex. The dataset comprised deeply sampled blood TCRbeta repertoires from subjects exposed to, actively infected with, or recovered from COVID-19. Where HLA class I and class II types were available, the types were taken from metadata supplied by the sample provider, not from assay-based typing. The repertoires were made available in a free public database intended to serve as a resource for research on the immune response to SARS-CoV-2. Samples came from the ongoing ImmuneRACE study (first 160 participants) plus 1,254 subjects from 6 global collaborators. What the study reported, not specific to this receptor: Clinical and demographic metadata were provided uncurated, with the amount varying by source and participant.

Note on this clone: Its antigen specificity is not known. Per-base qualities were not stored, and no clone one base away is much larger.

The CDR3 sequence holds 15 residues, the cysteine and phenylalanine included. The CDR3 DNA has 45 bases and is translated from base 1. Deletion took 2 bases off V and 2 bases off J, with a span of 10 bases between the germline ends. In the germline V gene, CDR1 corresponds to SGHRS and CDR2 to YFSETQ. TCRbeta CDR3 regions were amplified from genomic DNA by means of the immunoSEQ Assay, a bias-controlled multiplex PCR. The authors' analysis ran thus. The number of nucleated cells in each sample was estimated by amplification of reference gene primers within the assay. To quantify the absolute abundance of each unique TCRbeta CDR3 rearrangement, sequence reads were collapsed and filtered. Productive Simpson clonality was computed per sample as the square root of Simpson's diversity index over productive rearrangements. TCRdb stores this immuneACCESS table with in-frame sequences only. Part of the clones is absent; in the studies checked, under half of the shortfall reflects unresolved V genes, and no reason is known for the rest. The DNA was the basis for D and trimming; V, J and clone size are from that table. Present in this sample are about 71,000 clones, 90% of which were seen just once. Under 6.5% of the sample is taken by the ten largest.

Each collaborating institution followed its own protocols to collect whole blood in K2EDTA tubes. For TCRbeta analysis, collaborators shipped samples in one of three forms: frozen whole blood, isolated PBMCs, or DNA extracted from either of those sample types. Input material: peripheral blood. Recombination connected TRBV5-1 to TRBJ2-2; the D gene is perhaps TRBD2, on 6 matching bases. The sequence was collected from a woman aged 18-29 years with acute or convalescent COVID-19. Here the CDR3 is given as CASSLSSENTGELFF. In nucleotides, the sequence is TGCGCCAGCAGCTTATCTAGCGAAAACACCGGGGAGCTGTTTTTT.